The TCR beta chain described here comes from a study of blood T cell repertoires in COVID-19. Study-level information: Acute-phase and convalescent COVID-19 samples originated in the United States, Italy and Spain.

From germline, CDR1 is LNHNV and CDR2 YYDKDF (reference sequence). CDR3 size: 15 residues. Losses at the gene ends were 3 bases for V and 6 bases for J; bases not matched to a gene: 4. Libraries were prepared by immunoSEQ multiplex PCR; TCRdb keeps only in-frame clonotypes and omits some of them. The sample consists of around 80,000 clones, more than 80% of them appearing once. The chain links TRBV15 to TRBJ2-2; TRBD1 matches 10 bases. The sequence was obtained from a woman older than 75 with active or convalescent COVID-19. The sequenced sample was peripheral blood. CDR3 sequence reads: CATSRDRGIAGELFF. The CDR3 DNA sequence: TGTGCCACCAGCAGGGACAGGGGGATTGCCGGGGAGCTGTTTTTT. The entire variable domain, with the rest obtained from reference TRBV15 and TRBJ2-2, is as follows: DAMVIQNPRYQVTQFGKPVTLSCSQTLNHNVMYWYQQKSSQAPKLLFHYYDKDFNNEADTPDNFQSRRPNTSFCFLDIRSPGLGDTAMYLCATSRDRGIAGELFFGEGSRLTVL.